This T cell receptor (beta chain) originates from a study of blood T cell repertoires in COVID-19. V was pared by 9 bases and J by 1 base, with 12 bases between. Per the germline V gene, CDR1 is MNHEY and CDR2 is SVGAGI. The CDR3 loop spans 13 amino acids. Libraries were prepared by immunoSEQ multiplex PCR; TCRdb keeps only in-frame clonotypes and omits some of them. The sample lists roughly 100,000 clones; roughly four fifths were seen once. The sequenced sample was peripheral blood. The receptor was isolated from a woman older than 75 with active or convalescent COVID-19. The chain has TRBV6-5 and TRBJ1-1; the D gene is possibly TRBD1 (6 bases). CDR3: CASSIQGNTEAFF. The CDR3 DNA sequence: TGTGCCAGTAGTATACAGGGGAACACTGAAGCTTTCTTT.